This T cell receptor beta chain was identified in a study of cytomegalovirus exposure and HLA in healthy donors. Study details: Earlier, 95 million to 130 million unique TCR beta sequences were recovered from roughly 170 million T cells by an analysis. Study results and caveats: An analysis done earlier found most TCR beta V segments productive about 87% or about 30% of the time. Researchers had no immune exposure information except CMV serostatus available. Per a later analysis, 15,000 to 20,000 TCR beta sequences showed association with HLA alleles at 0.05 false discovery rate.

As to this clone: As yet, its antigen is unknown.

In the PCR, 60 Vbeta and 13 Jbeta primers were used. Profiling relied on immunoSEQ multiplex PCR, and the TCRdb table lists in-frame clones only, not all of them. The sample includes 100,000 to 150,000 clones, roughly 75% seen only once; the top ten take approximately 11%. The CDR3 is 15 amino acids. The V gene's germline CDR1 is SNHLY and CDR2 FYNNEI. V lost 5 bases, J lost 7 bases, and 20 bases lay in between. This sequence was found in a man aged 25 to 45 in good health and CMV-seropositive. This sequence joins TRBV2 and TRBJ1-2; weak D call: TRBD1 (5 bases). The sequenced material came from PBMCs. The CDR3 here is CASSISTGDSGGYTF. CDR3 sequence (DNA): TGTGCCAGCAGTATTTCAACAGGCGACTCGGGTGGCTACACCTTC.